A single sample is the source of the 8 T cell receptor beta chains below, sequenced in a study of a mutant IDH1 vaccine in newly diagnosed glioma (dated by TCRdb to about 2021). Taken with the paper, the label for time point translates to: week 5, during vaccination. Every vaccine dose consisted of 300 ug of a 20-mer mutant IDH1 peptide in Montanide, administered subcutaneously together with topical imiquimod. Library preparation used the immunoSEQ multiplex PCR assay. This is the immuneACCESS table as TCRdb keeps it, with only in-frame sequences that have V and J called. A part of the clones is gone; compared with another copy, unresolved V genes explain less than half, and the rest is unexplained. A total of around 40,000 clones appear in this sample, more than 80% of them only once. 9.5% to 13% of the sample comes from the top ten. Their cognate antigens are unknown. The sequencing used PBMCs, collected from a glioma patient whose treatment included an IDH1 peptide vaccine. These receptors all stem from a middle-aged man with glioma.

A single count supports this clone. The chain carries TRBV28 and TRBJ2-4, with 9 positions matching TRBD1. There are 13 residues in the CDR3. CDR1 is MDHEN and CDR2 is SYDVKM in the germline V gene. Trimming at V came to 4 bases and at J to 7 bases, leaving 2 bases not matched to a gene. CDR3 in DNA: TGTGCCAGCAGTTGGACAGGGGCGAACATTCAGTACTTC. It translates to CASSWTGANIQYF.

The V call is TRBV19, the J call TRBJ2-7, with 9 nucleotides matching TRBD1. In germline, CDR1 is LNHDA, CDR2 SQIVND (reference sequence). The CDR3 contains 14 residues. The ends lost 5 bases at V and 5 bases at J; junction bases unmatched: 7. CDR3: CASSGRDRVNEQYF. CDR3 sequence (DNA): TGTGCCAGTAGTGGAAGGGACAGGGTAAACGAGCAGTACTTC.

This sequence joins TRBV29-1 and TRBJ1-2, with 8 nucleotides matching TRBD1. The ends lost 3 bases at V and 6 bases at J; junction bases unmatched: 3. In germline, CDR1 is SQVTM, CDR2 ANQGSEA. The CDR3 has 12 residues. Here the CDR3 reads CSVEDREDGYTF. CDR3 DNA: TGCAGCGTTGAGGACAGGGAGGATGGCTACACCTTC.

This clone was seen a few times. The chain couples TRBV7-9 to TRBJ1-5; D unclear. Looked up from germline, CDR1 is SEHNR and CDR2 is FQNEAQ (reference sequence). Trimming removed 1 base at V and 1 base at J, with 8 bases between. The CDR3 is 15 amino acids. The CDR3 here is CASSLGPGSNQPQHF. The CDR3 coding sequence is TGTGCCAGCAGCTTAGGGCCCGGCAGCAATCAGCCCCAGCATTTT.

The CDR3 bases are TGTGCCTCCAGGGGGGAGGGTGGGGAGAACACTGAAGCTTTCTTT. It encodes CASRGEGGENTEAFF. The V call is TRBV19, the J call TRBJ1-1; 7 bases align to TRBD1. With V trimmed by 11 bases and J by 1 base, 13 bases remained unmatched. Germline CDR1 reads LNHDA; CDR2 reads SQIVND (reference sequence). The CDR3 contains 15 residues. The full variable domain, completed using reference TRBV19 and TRBJ1-1, is DGGITQSPKYLFRKEGQNVTLSCEQNLNHDAMYWYRQDPGQGLRLIYYSQIVNDFQKGDIAEGYSVSREKKESFPLTVTSAQKNPTAFYLCASRGEGGENTEAFFGQGTRLTVV.

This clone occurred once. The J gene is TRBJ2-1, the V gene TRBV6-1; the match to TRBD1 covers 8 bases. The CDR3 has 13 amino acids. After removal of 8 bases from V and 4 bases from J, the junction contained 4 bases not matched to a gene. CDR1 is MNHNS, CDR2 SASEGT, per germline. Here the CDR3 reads CASGTGLYNEQFF. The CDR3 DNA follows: TGTGCCAGCGGGACAGGCCTATACAATGAGCAGTTCTTC.

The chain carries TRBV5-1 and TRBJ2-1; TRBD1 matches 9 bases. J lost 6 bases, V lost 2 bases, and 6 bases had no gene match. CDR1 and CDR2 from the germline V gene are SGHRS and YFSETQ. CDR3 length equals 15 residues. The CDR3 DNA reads TGCGCCAGCAGCTTATCCGGGACAGGGTTCAATGAGCAGTTCTTC. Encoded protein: CASSLSGTGFNEQFF.

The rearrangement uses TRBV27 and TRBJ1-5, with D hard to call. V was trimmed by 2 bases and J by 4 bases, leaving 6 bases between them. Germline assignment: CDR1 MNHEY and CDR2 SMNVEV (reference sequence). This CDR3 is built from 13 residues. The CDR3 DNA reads TGTGCCAGCAGTTTACGGGGAAATCAGCCCCAGCATTTT. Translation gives CASSLRGNQPQHF.